This passage covers 25 T cell receptor beta chains from one sample sequenced in a study of T cell changes during pregnancy in multiple sclerosis. TCRdb's table, derived via immunoSEQ multiplex PCR, lists solely in-frame clones and lacks some. Of some 110,000 clones in the sample, 80% to 95% were seen once. The starting material was peripheral blood, obtained in the third trimester of pregnancy. Receptors originate from a female donor with multiple sclerosis, enrolled in a pregnancy study.

The V call is TRBV15, the J call TRBJ2-6; D remains unclear. Germline assignment: CDR1 LNHNV and CDR2 YYDKDF (reference sequence). The CDR3 covers 13 residues. V lost 1 base to trimming and J lost 5 bases, with 3 bases between them. The CDR3 nucleotides read TGTGCCACCAGCAGAGTTAGGGCCAACGTCCTGACTTTC. Protein sequence: CATSRVRANVLTF.

The rearrangement links TRBV5-6 to TRBJ2-1; no clear D gene. The CDR3 has 15 residues. V gave up 0 bases and J gave up 0 bases, with 7 bases separating them. From germline, CDR1 is SGHDT and CDR2 YYEEEE. Written as DNA, the CDR3 is TGTGCCAGCAGCTTGGGGGCTAACTCCTACAATGAGCAGTTCTTC. It translates to CASSLGANSYNEQFF.

The gene calls are TRBV19 and TRBJ2-7, with a tentative D call TRBD1 (5 bases). V lost 3 bases to trimming and J lost 6 bases, with 15 bases between them. The V gene's germline CDR1 is LNHDA and CDR2 SQIVND (reference sequence). This CDR3 comprises 14 residues. The CDR3 sequence: CASSIENWGGEQYF. For the CDR3, the DNA is TGTGCCAGTAGTATTGAGAATTGGGGCGGCGAGCAGTACTTC.

This clone was recorded once. V is TRBV21-1 and J is TRBJ2-4; the table's TRBD1 call for D was not verified on the DNA. TRBV21-1 is a pseudogene. The CDR3 totals 19 residues. This CDR3 reads CASSLGGTGMKCAKNIQYF. CDR3 DNA sequence: TGTGCCAGCAGCCTGGGGGGGACAGGGATGAAGTGTGCCAAAAACATTCAGTACTTC.

In DNA form, the CDR3 reads TGTGCCAGCAGCTTAGCGCTCCGAGGCTCTGGGGCCAACGTCCTGACTTTC. As protein: CASSLALRGSGANVLTF. This chain joins TRBV7-2 and TRBJ2-6; D unresolved. This CDR3 comprises 17 residues. CDR1 is SGHTA and CDR2 is FQGNSA in the germline V gene. Trimming took off 0 bases at V and 0 bases at J, with 9 bases between the two ends. Supplemented by reference TRBV7-2 and TRBJ2-6, the full variable domain reads GAGVSQSPSNKVTEKGKDVELRCDPISGHTALYWYRQSLGQGLEFLIYFQGNSAPDKSGLPSDRFSAERTGGSVSTLTIQRTQQEDSAVYLCASSLALRGSGANVLTFGAGSRLTVL.

The V call is TRBV19, the J call TRBJ1-1, with D tentatively TRBD1 (6 bases). This CDR3 is 14 amino acids long. V lost 3 bases and J lost 0, with 8 bases in between. From germline, CDR1 is LNHDA and CDR2 SQIVND (reference sequence). CDR3 protein: CASSIGDMNTEAFF. For the CDR3, the DNA is TGTGCCAGTAGTATTGGGGACATGAACACTGAAGCTTTCTTT.

The chain combines TRBV7-9 with TRBJ1-1, with D tentatively TRBD1 (6 bases). Germline CDR1 SEHNR, CDR2 FQNEAQ (reference sequence). V lost 0 bases, J lost 1 base, and 9 bases lay in between. This CDR3 is 15 amino acids long. CDR3 sequence (DNA): TGTGCCAGCAGCTTAGCCGGGGGGCGGAACACTGAAGCTTTCTTT. Its protein product is CASSLAGGRNTEAFF.

The chain uses TRBV10-3 and TRBJ1-1; possibly TRBD1 for D (6 bases). Trimming shortened V by 0 bases and J by 3 bases, and 14 bases separated the two germline ends. The CDR3 has 16 residues. Germline V lookup: CDR1 ENHRY, CDR2 SYGVKD. CDR3 amino acids: CAISESGGAGYTEAFF. In DNA form, the CDR3 reads TGTGCCATCAGTGAGTCGGGGGGGGCAGGGTACACTGAAGCTTTCTTT.

This chain links TRBV6-1 with TRBJ1-1; perhaps TRBD1 as D (6 bases). V was trimmed by 4 bases and J by 0 bases, leaving 12 bases between them. This CDR3 is 15 amino acids long. Germline V gene lookup returns CDR1 MNHNS and CDR2 SASEGT. CDR3 region: CASSAPRGMNTEAFF. CDR3 coding DNA: TGTGCCAGCAGTGCACCCAGGGGAATGAACACTGAAGCTTTCTTT.

The chain joins TRBV6-1 to TRBJ2-5, with 8 bases lining up with TRBD1. The germline gives CDR1 MNHNS, CDR2 SASEGT. J lost 1 base, V lost 4 bases, and 5 bases had no gene match. The CDR3 spans 15 residues. The CDR3 coding sequence is TGTGCCAGCAGTGGGCTGACAGGGGTCCAAGAGACCCAGTACTTC. Its protein is CASSGLTGVQETQYF.

This chain uses TRBV6-5 with TRBJ2-7, with D perhaps matching TRBD2 (5 bases). Germline assignment: CDR1 MNHEY and CDR2 SVGAGI. V dropped 2 bases and J dropped 9 bases, with 14 bases sitting between them. The CDR3 loop spans 13 amino acids. The CDR3 bases are TGTGCCAGCAGTTACCTAGGACTTAGAAGGCAGTACTTC. It translates to CASSYLGLRRQYF.

In the case of this clone: The sample carries other DNA sequences with the same CDR3. This sequence joins TRBV9 and TRBJ2-1, with TRBD2 as a possible D gene (5 bases). Trimming took 0 bases from V and 1 from J, leaving 5 bases between them. This CDR3 region has 14 residues. CDR1 is SGDLS, CDR2 YYNGEE, per germline. As DNA, the CDR3 is TGTGCCAGCAGCGTAGGGAGGTCCTACAATGAGCAGTTCTTC. Its protein product is CASSVGRSYNEQFF.

The chain couples TRBV28 to TRBJ1-5; D might be TRBD1 (5 bases). Trimming removed 6 bases at V and 9 bases at J, with 6 bases between. Germline CDR1 and CDR2: MDHEN and SYDVKM. This CDR3 has 10 amino acids. The CDR3 DNA follows: TGTGCCAGCAGCCAGGGGCCCCAGCATTTT. This gives the protein CASSQGPQHF.

The J gene is TRBJ1-2, the V gene TRBV9; D is undetermined. The CDR3 runs 12 residues. V gave up 4 bases and J gave up 7 bases, with 11 bases separating them. Germline V gene sequence: CDR1 SGDLS, CDR2 YYNGEE. CDR3 residues: CASSSREVGYTF. CDR3 sequence (DNA): TGTGCCAGCAGCTCACGTGAGGTTGGCTACACCTTC.

The chain combines TRBV5-1 with TRBJ1-1, with D perhaps matching TRBD1 (6 bases). The germline V gene encodes CDR1 SGHRS and CDR2 YFSETQ. This CDR3 comprises 14 residues. Trimming took 0 bases from V and 5 from J, leaving 11 bases between them. Here the CDR3 reads CASSLEGRGTEAFF. Written as DNA, the CDR3 is TGCGCCAGCAGCTTGGAGGGCAGGGGAACTGAAGCTTTCTTT.

The V call is TRBV2, the J call TRBJ1-5; 7 bases match TRBD1. The CDR3 consists of 15 residues. V lost 6 bases to trimming and J lost 4 bases; unmatched junction nucleotides: 9. The germline V gene has CDR1 SNHLY and CDR2 FYNNEI. The CDR3 protein is CASSPGGLRNQPQHF. The CDR3 region has the DNA TGTGCCAGCAGCCCAGGGGGGCTCCGGAATCAGCCCCAGCATTTT. The whole variable domain, filled in from reference TRBV2 and TRBJ1-5, reads EPEVTQTPSHQVTQMGQEVILRCVPISNHLYFYWYRQILGQKVEFLVSFYNNEISEKSEIFDDQFSVERPDGSNFTLKIRSTKLEDSAMYFCASSPGGLRNQPQHFGDGTRLSIL.

This chain links TRBV5-1 with TRBJ2-2; tentative D call: TRBD1 (5 bases). This CDR3 has 15 residues. Germline V gene sequence: CDR1 SGHRS, CDR2 YFSETQ. With 0 bases removed from V and 2 bases from J, the gap between germline ends came to 8 bases. This CDR3 reads CASSLGQINTGELFF. The CDR3 nucleotides are TGCGCCAGCAGCTTGGGACAGATCAACACCGGGGAGCTGTTTTTT.

The rearrangement uses TRBV18 and TRBJ1-5; D may be TRBD1 (5 bases). V lost 2 bases and J 4 bases, leaving 6 bases between the germline ends. CDR1 is KGHSH and CDR2 is LQKENI in the germline V gene. This CDR3 has 13 residues. The CDR3 here is CASSPTGNQPQHF. DNA for the CDR3: TGTGCCAGCTCACCAACAGGAAATCAGCCCCAGCATTTT.

V is TRBV19 and J is TRBJ1-2; perhaps TRBD1 as D (5 bases). V was shortened by 3 bases and J by 8 bases, with 16 bases between the two germline ends. Germline V CDR1 and CDR2: LNHDA, SQIVND (reference sequence). The CDR3 is 14 amino acids. The CDR3 DNA is TGTGCCAGTAGTATGGTAGAGGAGGGGAGCGGCTACACCTTC. Residues: CASSMVEEGSGYTF.

The DNA of the CDR3 is TGTGCCAGCAGCTTAGCTGCGGGGGCCCCTCGGGATACGCAGTATTTT. Its translation is CASSLAAGAPRDTQYF. The V and J genes are TRBV7-8 and TRBJ2-3; the D gene is possibly TRBD2 (7 bases). Trimming left V 0 bases short and J 6 bases short, with 16 bases between. From germline, CDR1 is SGHVS and CDR2 FQNEAQ. The CDR3 sequence is 16 residues long.

This sequence joins TRBV5-4 and TRBJ1-1, with D hard to call. CDR1 and CDR2 (germline): SGHNT, YYREEE (reference sequence). V dropped 4 bases and J dropped 5 bases, with 12 bases sitting between them. This CDR3 has 13 amino acids. CDR3: CASSGMVGTEAFF. In DNA form, the CDR3 reads TGTGCCAGCAGCGGCATGGTCGGGACTGAAGCTTTCTTT.

The rearrangement links TRBV19 to TRBJ1-6; no clear D. The CDR3 totals 15 residues. Trimming shortened V by 6 bases and J by 9 bases, and 18 bases separated the two germline ends. Germline CDR1 reads LNHDA; CDR2 reads SQIVND (reference sequence). The CDR3 loop is CASSPSGLEGSPLHF. CDR3 sequence (DNA): TGTGCCAGTAGCCCCTCGGGGTTGGAGGGTTCACCCCTCCACTTT.

The chain links TRBV10-3 to TRBJ1-3, with D tentatively TRBD1 (5 bases). The germline CDR1 and CDR2 sequences are ENHRY and SYGVKD. The V end lost 0 bases, the J end lost 1 base, and 10 bases lay between the germline ends. The CDR3 is 16 amino acids. This CDR3 reads CAISESAGLSGNTIYF. The CDR3 DNA reads TGTGCCATCAGTGAGTCAGCAGGGTTGTCTGGAAACACCATATATTTT.

V is TRBV5-5 and J is TRBJ2-5, with 7 positions matching TRBD1. After removal of 3 bases from V and 5 bases from J, the junction contained 4 bases not matched to a gene. Germline V gene lookup returns CDR1 SGHKS and CDR2 YYEKEE (reference sequence). The CDR3 is made up of 13 amino acids. CDR3 coding DNA: TGTGCCAGCAGCTCTACAGGGGATGAGACCCAGTACTTC. It is translated as CASSSTGDETQYF.

This sequence joins TRBV28 and TRBJ1-2; 8 nucleotides agree with TRBD1. J gave up 7 bases and V 4 bases, and 8 bases lay outside the gene matches. CDR3 size: 14 residues. The V gene's germline CDR1 is MDHEN and CDR2 SYDVKM. The CDR3 here is CASSYTQGAVGYTF. CDR3 nucleotides: TGTGCCAGCAGTTACACCCAGGGGGCGGTTGGCTACACCTTC.